The present TCR beta chain was sequenced within a study of blood T cell repertoires in COVID-19. This CDR3 is built from 18 residues. Using immunoSEQ multiplex PCR, the repertoire was profiled, and TCRdb retains in-frame clones only, with some absent. The table shows approximately 250,000 clones, with around nine tenths occurring only once. The material sequenced was peripheral blood. This sequence joins TRBV1 and TRBJ1-6. TRBV1 represents a pseudogene. The clonotype originates from a woman aged 60-70 years who had recovered from COVID-19. The CDR3 DNA is TGCACCAGCAGCCAAGTACTATGGGAGGTCCAAGGTAATTCACCCCTCCACTTT. Translated, it gives CTSSQVLWEVQGNSPLHF.